This TCR beta chain was identified during a study of blood T cells in healthy people across ages. As for this clonotype: The antigen remains unidentified. A junction boundary mismatches the germline segment, possibly from a read error.

Sample-barcoded 5' priming and a J-beta primer mix drove a second PCR of roughly 6 to 12 cycles. One entry per CDR3 protein results from TCRdb running MiXCR on the 5' RACE reads. There are some 1.5 million distinct CDR3 sequences in the sample; under 30% occur only once, and more than 6% lies in the top ten. This CDR3 spans 14 amino acids. From germline, CDR1 is SGHRS and CDR2 YFSETQ. Regarding the study as a whole: Both naive CD4+ cell counts and diversity were greater in long-lived donors than in aged donors.

The genes are TRBV5-1 and TRBJ2-2; 7 bases align to TRBD1. Sequencing was done on a sample of blood. The TCR originated in a woman between 25 and 40 years old in good health. CDR3 nucleotides: TGCGCCAGCAGCAGGACAGGAGACACCGGGGAGCGGTTTTTT. Its protein is CASSRTGDTGERFF.